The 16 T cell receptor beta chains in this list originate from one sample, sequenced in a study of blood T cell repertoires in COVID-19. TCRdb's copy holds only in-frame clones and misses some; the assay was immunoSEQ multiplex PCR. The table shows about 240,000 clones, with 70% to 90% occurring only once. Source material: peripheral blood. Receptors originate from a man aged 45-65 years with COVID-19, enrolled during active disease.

CDR3 in DNA: TGTGCCAGCAGTTTAATGGCCTATGGCTACACCTTC. This encodes CASSLMAYGYTF. The J gene is TRBJ1-2, the V gene TRBV12-3 or TRBV12-4, with no clear D. V was shortened by 2 bases and J by 4 bases, with 5 bases between the two germline ends. This CDR3 contains 12 residues.

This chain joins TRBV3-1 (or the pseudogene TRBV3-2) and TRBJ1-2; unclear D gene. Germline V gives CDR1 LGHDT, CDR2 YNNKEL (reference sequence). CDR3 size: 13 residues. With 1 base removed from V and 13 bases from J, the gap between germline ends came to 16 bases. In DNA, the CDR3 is TGTGCCAGCAGCCAAGCGGAGGTTTCCCACTCCACCTTC. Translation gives CASSQAEVSHSTF.

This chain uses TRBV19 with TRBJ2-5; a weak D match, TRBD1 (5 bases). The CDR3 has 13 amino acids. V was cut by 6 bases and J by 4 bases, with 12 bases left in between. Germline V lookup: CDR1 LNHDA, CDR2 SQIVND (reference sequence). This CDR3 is CASRSRGLETQYF. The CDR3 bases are TGTGCCAGTAGATCAAGGGGATTAGAGACCCAGTACTTC.

As DNA, the CDR3 is TGTGCCAGCACCTTTGGGACATTCGAGCAGTACTTC. Protein product: CASTFGTFEQYF. J is TRBJ2-7 and V is TRBV2; possible D gene TRBD1, 6 bases. The germline V and J ends were trimmed by 7 bases and 6 bases, with 13 bases remaining between them. Germline values: CDR1 SNHLY, CDR2 FYNNEI. There are 12 residues in the CDR3.

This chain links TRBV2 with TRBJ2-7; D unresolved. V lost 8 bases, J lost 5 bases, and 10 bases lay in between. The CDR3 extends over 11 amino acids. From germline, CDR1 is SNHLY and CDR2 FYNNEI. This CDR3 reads CASLGMNEQYF. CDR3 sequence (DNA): TGTGCCAGCCTGGGCATGAACGAGCAGTACTTC.

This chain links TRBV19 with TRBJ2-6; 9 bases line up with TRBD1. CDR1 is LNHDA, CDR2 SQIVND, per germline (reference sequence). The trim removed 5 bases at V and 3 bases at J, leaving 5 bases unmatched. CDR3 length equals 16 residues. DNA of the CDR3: TGTGCCAGTAGTGGGGGGACAGGGTTTGGGGCCAACGTCCTGACTTTC. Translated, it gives CASSGGTGFGANVLTF.

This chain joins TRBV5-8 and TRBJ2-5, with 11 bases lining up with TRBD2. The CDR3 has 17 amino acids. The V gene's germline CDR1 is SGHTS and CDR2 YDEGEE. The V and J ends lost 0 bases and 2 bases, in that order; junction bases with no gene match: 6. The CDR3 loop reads CASSLAYTSGGQETQYF. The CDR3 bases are TGTGCCAGCAGCTTGGCCTATACTAGCGGGGGACAAGAGACCCAGTACTTC. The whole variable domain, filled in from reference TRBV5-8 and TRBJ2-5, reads EAGVTQSPTHLIKTRGQQATLRCSPISGHTSVYWYQQALGLGLQFLLWYDEGEERNRGNFPPRFSGRQFPNYSSELNVNALELEDSALYLCASSLAYTSGGQETQYFGPGTRLLVL.

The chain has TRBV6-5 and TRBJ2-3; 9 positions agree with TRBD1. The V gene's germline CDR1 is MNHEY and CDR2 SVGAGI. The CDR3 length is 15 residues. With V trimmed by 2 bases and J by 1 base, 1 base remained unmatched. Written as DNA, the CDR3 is TGTGCCAGCAGTTACGGACAGGGGCGCACAGATACGCAGTATTTT. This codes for CASSYGQGRTDTQYF.

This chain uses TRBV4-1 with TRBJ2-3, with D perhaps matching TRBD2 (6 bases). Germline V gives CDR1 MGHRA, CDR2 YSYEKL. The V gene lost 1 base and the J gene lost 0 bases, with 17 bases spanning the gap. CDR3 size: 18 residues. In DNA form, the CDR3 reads TGCGCCAGCAGCCAAGGCCCGGGTCGCGGGGCAAGCACAGATACGCAGTATTTT. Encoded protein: CASSQGPGRGASTDTQYF.

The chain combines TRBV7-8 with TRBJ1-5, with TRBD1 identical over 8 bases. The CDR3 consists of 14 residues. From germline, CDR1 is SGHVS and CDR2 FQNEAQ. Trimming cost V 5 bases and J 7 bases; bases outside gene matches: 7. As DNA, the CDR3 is TGTGCCAGCAGCCCCGACAGGGGAGGGCAGCCCCAGCATTTT. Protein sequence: CASSPDRGGQPQHF. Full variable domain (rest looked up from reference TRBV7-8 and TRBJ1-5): GAGVSQSPRYKVAKRGQDVALRCDPISGHVSLFWYQQALGQGPEFLTYFQNEAQLDKSGLPSDRFFAERPEGSVSTLKIQRTQQEDSAVYLCASSPDRGGQPQHFGDGTRLSIL.

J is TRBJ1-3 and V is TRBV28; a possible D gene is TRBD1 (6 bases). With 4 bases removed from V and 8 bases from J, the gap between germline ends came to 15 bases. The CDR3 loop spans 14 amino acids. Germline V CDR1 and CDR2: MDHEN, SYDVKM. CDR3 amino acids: CASSYLGKGDTIYF. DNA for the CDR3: TGTGCCAGCAGTTACCTTGGGAAGGGGGACACCATATATTTT.

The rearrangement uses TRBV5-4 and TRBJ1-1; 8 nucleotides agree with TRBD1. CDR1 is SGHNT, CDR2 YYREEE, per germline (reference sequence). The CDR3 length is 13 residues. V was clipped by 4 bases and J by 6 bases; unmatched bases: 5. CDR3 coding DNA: TGTGCCAGCAGCCCAGGGGGCCGGTCTGAAGCTTTCTTT. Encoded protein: CASSPGGRSEAFF.

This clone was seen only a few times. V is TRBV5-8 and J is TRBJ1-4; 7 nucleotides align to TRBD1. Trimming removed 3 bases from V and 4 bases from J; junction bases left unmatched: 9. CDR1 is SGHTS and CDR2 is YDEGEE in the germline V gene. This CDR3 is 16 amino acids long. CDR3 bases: TGTGCCAGCAGCTCCCCCGGACAGGCAGATAATGAAAAACTGTTTTTT. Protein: CASSSPGQADNEKLFF.

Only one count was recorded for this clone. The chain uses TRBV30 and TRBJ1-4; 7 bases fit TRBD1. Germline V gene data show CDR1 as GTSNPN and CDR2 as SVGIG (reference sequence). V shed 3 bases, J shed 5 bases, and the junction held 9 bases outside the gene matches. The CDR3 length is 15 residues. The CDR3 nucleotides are TGTGCCTGGAGCGAACCCGGGACAGAAAATGAAAAACTGTTTTTT. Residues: CAWSEPGTENEKLFF.

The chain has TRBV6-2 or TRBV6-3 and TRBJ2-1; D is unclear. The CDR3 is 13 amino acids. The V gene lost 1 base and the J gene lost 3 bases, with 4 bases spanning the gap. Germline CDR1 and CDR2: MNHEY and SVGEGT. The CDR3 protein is CASSYYSYNEQFF. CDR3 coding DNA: TGTGCCAGCAGTTACTATAGCTACAATGAGCAGTTCTTC.

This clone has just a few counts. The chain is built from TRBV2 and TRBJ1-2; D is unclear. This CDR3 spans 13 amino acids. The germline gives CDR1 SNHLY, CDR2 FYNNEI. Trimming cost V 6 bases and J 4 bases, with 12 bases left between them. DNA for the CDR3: TGTGCCAGCAGGACCACGGGATTCTATGGCTACACCTTC. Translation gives CASRTTGFYGYTF.